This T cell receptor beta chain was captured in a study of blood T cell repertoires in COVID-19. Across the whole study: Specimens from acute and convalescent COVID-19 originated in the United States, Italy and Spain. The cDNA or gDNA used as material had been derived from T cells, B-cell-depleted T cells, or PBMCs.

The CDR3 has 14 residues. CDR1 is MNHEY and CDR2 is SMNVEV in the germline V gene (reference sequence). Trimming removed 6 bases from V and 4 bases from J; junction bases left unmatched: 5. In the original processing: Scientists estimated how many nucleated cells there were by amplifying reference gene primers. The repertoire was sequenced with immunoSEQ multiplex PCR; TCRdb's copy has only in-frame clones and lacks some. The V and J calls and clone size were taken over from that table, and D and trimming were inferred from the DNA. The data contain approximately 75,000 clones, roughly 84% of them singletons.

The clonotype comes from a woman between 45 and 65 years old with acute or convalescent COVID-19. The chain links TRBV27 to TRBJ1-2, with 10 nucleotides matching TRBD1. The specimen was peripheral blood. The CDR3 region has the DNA TGTGCCAGCAGCTACAGGACAGGGGGCTATGGCTACACCTTC. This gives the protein CASSYRTGGYGYTF.